These 5 T cell receptor beta chains share one sample of origin, sequenced in a study of blood T cells in healthy people across ages. A J-beta primer mix and a sample-barcoded 5' primer were used in a second PCR of about 7 to 12 cycles. A single record per CDR3 protein comes from TCRdb applying MiXCR to the 5' RACE reads. This repertoire shows roughly 800,000 distinct CDR3 sequences, around half found once; its top ten account for approximately 41%. Input material: blood. These receptors came from a man older than 75 in good health.

The J gene is TRBJ2-1, the V gene TRBV2, with 12 bases fitting TRBD2. Germline lookup yields CDR1 SNHLY and CDR2 FYNNEI. CDR3 length: 15 amino acids. J was trimmed by 8 bases and V by 5 bases; bases with no gene match: 7. The CDR3 protein is CASSQQTSGSYEQFF. For the CDR3, the DNA is TGTGCCAGCAGTCAACAGACTAGCGGGAGTTATGAGCAGTTCTTC.

This clonotype was counted a few times. This chain links TRBV20-1 with TRBJ2-7; 10 nucleotides agree with TRBD2. The tail of the sequence fits TRBJ2-5 better, so the J call may be wrong. CDR3 length: 16 amino acids. Germline V lookup: CDR1 DFQATT, CDR2 SNEGSKA (reference sequence). The CDR3 is CSAGETGTSVRETQYF. The DNA for the CDR3 is TGCAGTGCTGGCGAGACCGGGACTAGCGTCCGGGAGACCCAGTACTTC.

V usage is TRBV2 and J usage is TRBJ2-5, with unresolved D. Between the trimmed V and J ends, which lost 10 bases and 5 bases, there was a span of 11 bases. This CDR3 spans 11 amino acids. The V gene's germline CDR1 is SNHLY and CDR2 FYNNEI. CDR3: CAITALETQYF. The CDR3 nucleotides read TGTGCCATCACGGCCCTTGAGACCCAGTACTTC.

The gene calls are TRBV29-1 and TRBJ1-2; 7 bases map to TRBD1. The CDR3 is made up of 13 amino acids. Germline CDR1 and CDR2: SQVTM and ANQGSEA. V lost 6 bases and J lost 3; bases outside the gene matches: 7. CDR3 coding DNA: TGCAGCGTCGAGGGCAGGGGGGACTATGGCTACACCTTC. Amino acid sequence: CSVEGRGDYGYTF.

The chain recombines TRBV25-1 with TRBJ2-1; maybe TRBD1 (5 bases). Germline V gene data show CDR1 as MGHDK and CDR2 as SYGVNS. This CDR3 is built from 14 residues. The V gene lost 8 bases and the J gene lost 7 bases, with 18 bases spanning the gap. DNA for the CDR3: TGTGCCAGCTCCAGGGCTCCGTTTGAGAATGAGCAGTTCTTC. Its translation is CASSRAPFENEQFF.